This T cell receptor beta chain was identified during a study of T cells in localized non-small cell lung cancer. Produced via immunoSEQ multiplex PCR; TCRdb's table is partial and in-frame only. The table includes 35,000 to 40,000 clones, approximately 83% detected once. Of note for this clone: Its antigen remains unknown.

There are 16 residues in the CDR3. From germline, CDR1 is MNHEY and CDR2 SMNVEV (reference sequence). Trimming removed 5 bases at V and 1 base at J, with 18 bases between. Study findings and constraints: The greatest T cell clonality was found in uninvolved adjacent lung (higher than in tumor). Investigators sequenced only a single tumor region, leaving heterogeneity possible. Adjacent lung tissue had a median approximately 61 of the top 100 clones found in the tumor.

V gene TRBV27 combines with J gene TRBJ2-7; perhaps TRBD2 as D (7 bases). The starting material was peripheral blood, obtained before any cancer treatment. The TCR comes from a man aged 35-75 years with stage I lung adenocarcinoma. DNA for the CDR3: TGTGCCAGCAGTCGAGGGGGGGCTAGCGGATCCTACGAGCAGTACTTC. Translating it yields CASSRGGASGSYEQYF.